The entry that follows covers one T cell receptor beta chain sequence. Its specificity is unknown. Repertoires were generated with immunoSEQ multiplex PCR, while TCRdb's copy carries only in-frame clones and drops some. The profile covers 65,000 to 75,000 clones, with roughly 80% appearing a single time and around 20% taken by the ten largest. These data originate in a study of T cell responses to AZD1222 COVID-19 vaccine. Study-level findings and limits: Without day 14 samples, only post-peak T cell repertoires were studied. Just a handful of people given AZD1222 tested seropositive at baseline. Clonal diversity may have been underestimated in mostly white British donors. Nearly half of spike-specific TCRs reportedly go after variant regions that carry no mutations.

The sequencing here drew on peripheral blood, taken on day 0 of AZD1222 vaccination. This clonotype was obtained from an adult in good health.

CDR3 bases: TGTGCCAGCAGTTACGGGTACTCGGGCATTCAGTACTTC. Its protein is CASSYGYSGIQYF. This chain joins TRBV6-5 and TRBJ2-4; D is uncertain. Trimming took 2 bases from V and 9 from J, leaving 11 bases between them. The germline V gene has CDR1 MNHEY and CDR2 SVGAGI. CDR3 length: 13 amino acids.